What follows is one T cell receptor beta chain and its context. The data were obtained in a study of blood T cell repertoires in COVID-19. Method: immunoSEQ multiplex PCR; TCRdb's copy keeps in-frame clones and lacks some. The sample consists of fewer than 350,000 clones, 75% to 90% of them appearing once. CDR1 is MDHEN and CDR2 is SYDVKM in the germline V gene. The length of the CDR3 is 14 residues. V gave up 5 bases and J gave up 1 base, with 11 bases separating them. The sequenced sample was peripheral blood. The receptor was isolated from a woman under 40 who had recovered from COVID-19. The rearrangement links TRBV28 to TRBJ1-1; D gene uncertain. CDR3 loop: CASSGVEKNTEAFF. CDR3 coding DNA: TGTGCCAGCAGTGGAGTAGAAAAGAACACTGAAGCTTTCTTT.